Detailed here is one T cell receptor beta chain. Its antigen is currently not known. No base-level quality is on record; no much larger clone is a single base apart. The data belong to a study of T cell responses to AZD1222 COVID-19 vaccine (dated by TCRdb to the early 2020s). About the full investigation: AZD1222 recipients given second doses at about 4 weeks or at about 12 weeks were pooled, since spike-specific TCR depth and breadth were not found to differ between the two schedules. TCR sequencing covered more than 230 trial participants: around 210 given two doses of AZD1222 and around 26 given two doses of MenACWY control vaccine. Trial participants were enrolled by age into subgroups of 18-55, 56-69 and 70-plus years, and roughly 160, 29 and 62 TCR-sequenced participants, respectively, were included in these subgroups. Beyond this particular receptor, the publication reports: Vaccine-associated CD4 TCRs spanned the whole spike protein, with dominant responses in regions 160-218 and 743-854. Reportedly, close to half of the unique spike-specific TCRs recognized epitopes lying outside the regions that are mutated in the B.1.351 and B.1.1.7 variants. Because no samples from the day 14 peak response were available, repertoires could be characterized only after the peak T cell response. After two AZD1222 doses, both the breadth and the depth of spike-specific TCRs were significantly higher than at day 0 and than in MenACWY recipients. Participants were mostly white British and included more females than males, and it was suggested by the authors that clonal diversity may have been underestimated. Conclusions about previously exposed vaccinees were limited because only a handful of AZD1222 recipients were SARS-CoV-2 seropositive at baseline. The 56-69-year group was small, and its depth increase did not reach significance, likely because of low power.

The CDR3 regions of human TCRbeta chains were subjected to immunosequencing. Per the original workflow: Repertoire TCRs were matched against a reference library of SARS-CoV-2-specific TCRs generated with the MIRA antigen-specificity platform. Breadth was defined as the fraction of unique TCRs that were SARS-CoV-2-associated. Depth was defined as the fraction of total T cells that were SARS-CoV-2-associated. Each spike-specific TCR was assigned to its reactive spike region and to a CD4 or CD8 class using the MIRA data. Log10-transformed breadth and depth values were compared by one-way ANOVA with Sidak's multiple comparisons tests. This immuneACCESS table, as held by TCRdb, lists in-frame sequences with V and J called but not all clones. Of the missing ones, under half trace to an unresolved V gene in checked studies; the others have no known cause. V and J calls and clone size follow that table, whereas D and trimming were derived from the DNA. Present in this sample are approximately 140,000 clones, 85% to 95% of which were seen just once. 2.5% to 3% of the sample lies in the top ten.

Explained via the paper, the time point label denotes: baseline before first vaccination. The vaccinee samples were drawn from two UK trials, COV001 and COV002, one of which was a single-blind randomized controlled phase 2/3 trial testing AZD1222 (ChAdOx1 nCoV-19) in healthy adults. Trial participant PBMC samples were collected at day 0 and day 28 after the second dose for TCRbeta chain sequencing. The CDR3 runs 14 residues from the cysteine to the phenylalanine. The retained sequence is limited to the CDR3, 42 bases, with the frame set at the first base. V is reduced by 0 bases and J by 8 bases, leaving a spacing of 14 bases between them. The germline V gene sets CDR1 to MGHRA and CDR2 to YSYEKL.

The material sequenced was peripheral blood, taken on day 0 of AZD1222 vaccination. This TCR was recovered from an adult in good health. The chain couples TRBV4-1 to TRBJ2-7; the D gene cannot be named for sure. The sequenced DNA: TGCGCCAGCAGCCAAGATCCCGCGAGCTTGCAGCAGTACTTC. Its translation reads: CASSQDPASLQQYF.